At least ten counts were recorded for the clone carrying this TCR beta chain. A TCRbeta library incorporating unique molecular identifiers was prepared. TCRdb used MiXCR to reprocess the PCR reads, holding one entry per CDR3 protein. The table lists some 200,000 distinct CDR3 sequences, roughly 15% of them singletons. The source of the sample is a study of T-cell reconstitution after alpha-beta-depleted transplantation in children. The starting material was PBMCs from the stem cell graft donor, obtained from the stem cell graft. The clonotype originates from a human donor who donated a stem cell graft to a child with acute lymphoblastic leukemia.

CDR3 protein: CASRDRGLWEKLFF. The CDR3 nucleotides are TGTGCCAGCCGGGACAGGGGATTATGGGAAAAACTGTTTTTT. The V gene is TRBV6-1, the J gene TRBJ1-4, with 10 bases fitting TRBD1. The V gene's germline CDR1 is MNHNS and CDR2 SASEGT. V gave up 8 bases and J gave up 8 bases; unmatched junction bases: 8. The CDR3 has 14 residues.